These 5 T cell receptor beta chains originate from one sample sequenced in a study of vaccination effects on CD4 cells after COVID-19. Their antigens are not known. Assay: immunoSEQ multiplex PCR; the TCRdb copy retains only in-frame clones and omits some. The table shows about 79,000 clones, with approximately 81% occurring only once. Antigen-specific CD4+ T cells expanded by the ViraFEST assay with viral peptide pools were then sequenced. Having been cultured for around nine days, the cells underwent CD4+ T cell isolation. Sequenced material: CD4+ T cells from PBMCs cultured with HCoV-229E spike peptides, taken before COVID-19 vaccination. The receptors come from a human donor who received a COVID-19 vaccine.

This chain uses TRBV19 with TRBJ2-5, with TRBD1 matching 9 bases. The ends lost 9 bases at V and 1 base at J; junction bases unmatched: 15. Germline CDR1 and CDR2: LNHDA and SQIVND (reference sequence). The CDR3 runs 17 residues. The CDR3 protein is CASAGNRGRYGQETQYF. Here the CDR3 DNA reads TGTGCCAGCGCAGGGAACAGGGGGCGTTACGGCCAAGAGACCCAGTACTTC.

This clone appeared once. J is TRBJ2-1 and V is TRBV7-2; D uncertain. There are 14 residues in the CDR3. CDR1 SGHTA and CDR2 FQGNSA come from the germline V gene. Trimming pared 4 bases from V and 4 bases from J, leaving 11 bases between. CDR3 bases: TGTGCCAGCAGCTACCGGGCAGCTTACAATGAGCAGTTCTTC. It specifies CASSYRAAYNEQFF. Variable domain in full (rest from reference TRBV7-2 and TRBJ2-1): GAGVSQSPSNKVTEKGKDVELRCDPISGHTALYWYRQSLGQGLEFLIYFQGNSAPDKSGLPSDRFSAERTGGSVSTLTIQRTQQEDSAVYLCASSYRAAYNEQFFGPGTRLTVL.

The gene calls are TRBV30 and TRBJ2-4, with 9 bases that match TRBD1. Germline values: CDR1 GTSNPN, CDR2 SVGIG (reference sequence). The CDR3 is made up of 14 amino acids. V dropped 2 bases and J dropped 4; count of bases not matched to a gene: 3. DNA of the CDR3: TGTGCCTGGAGTCTGGGGACAGGGAAAAACATTCAGTACTTC. Encoded protein: CAWSLGTGKNIQYF. The full variable domain, in which reference TRBV30 and TRBJ2-4 provide the parts outside the CDR3, is SQTIHQWPATLVQPVGSPLSLECTVEGTSNPNLYWYRQAAGRGLQLLFYSVGIGQISSEVPQNLSASRPQDRQFILSSKKLLLSDSGFYLCAWSLGTGKNIQYFGAGTRLSVL.

This clone showed up just a few times. The V and J genes are TRBV2 and TRBJ2-3; 7 bases are shared with TRBD2. Germline V gene lookup returns CDR1 SNHLY and CDR2 FYNNEI. V lost 3 bases, J lost 10 bases, and 4 bases stayed unmatched. This CDR3 is built from 12 residues. In DNA, the CDR3 is TGTGCCAGCAGTGAGAGGGAGGGAGCGCAGTATTTT. Protein: CASSEREGAQYF.

The gene calls are TRBV10-3 and TRBJ2-3, with D tentatively TRBD1 (6 bases). The V gene's germline CDR1 is ENHRY and CDR2 SYGVKD. This CDR3 has 15 residues. V was clipped by 3 bases and J by 0 bases, with 10 bases between them. The CDR3 loop reads CAISDLGASTDTQYF. CDR3 bases: TGTGCCATCAGTGACCTGGGGGCAAGCACAGATACGCAGTATTTT.